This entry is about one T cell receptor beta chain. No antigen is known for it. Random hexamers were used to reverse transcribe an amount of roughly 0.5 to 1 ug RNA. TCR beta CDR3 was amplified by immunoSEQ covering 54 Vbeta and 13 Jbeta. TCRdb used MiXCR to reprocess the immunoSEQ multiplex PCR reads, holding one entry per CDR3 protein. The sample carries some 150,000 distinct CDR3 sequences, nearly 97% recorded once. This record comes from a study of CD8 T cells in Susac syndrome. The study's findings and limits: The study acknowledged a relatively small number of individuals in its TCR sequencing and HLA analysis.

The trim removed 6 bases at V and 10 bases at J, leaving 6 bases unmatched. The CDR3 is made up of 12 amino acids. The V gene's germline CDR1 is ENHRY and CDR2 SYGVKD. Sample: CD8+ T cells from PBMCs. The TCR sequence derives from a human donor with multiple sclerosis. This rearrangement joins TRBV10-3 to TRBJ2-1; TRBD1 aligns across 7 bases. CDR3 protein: CAISPEGAEQFF. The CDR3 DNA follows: TGTGCCATCAGCCCAGAGGGGGCCGAGCAGTTCTTC.